Below are 27 T cell receptor beta chains sequenced from a single sample in a study of type 1 regulatory T cells. TCRdb independently ran MiXCR on the reads; one entry per CDR3 protein. The table records 6,000 or so distinct CDR3 sequences, 25% to 30% of them present only once. Their target antigens are unknown. Sequencing was performed on cultured T cells, either the whole culture or a sorted T cell fraction (not recorded which). This sample's subset: Tr1-enriched cell product generated in vitro against host alloantigens. The receptors were gathered from a human donor in good health.

V and J are TRBV2 and TRBJ1-3; D gene uncertain. V lost 6 bases, J lost 4 bases, and 7 bases lay in between. Germline CDR1 and CDR2: SNHLY and FYNNEI. The CDR3 has 12 residues. The CDR3 region has the DNA TGTGCCAGCAGCCGAAACGGAAACACCATATATTTT. Residues: CASSRNGNTIYF.

This clonotype counts as medium-sized. This chain joins TRBV30 and TRBJ2-1, with 10 bases that match TRBD2. J lost 12 bases, V lost 4 bases, and 3 bases had no gene match. The CDR3 runs 11 residues. CDR1 GTSNPN and CDR2 SVGIG come from the germline V gene (reference sequence). In DNA, the CDR3 is TGTGCCTGGACTAGCGGGAGTTTGCAGTTCTTC. It yields the protein CAWTSGSLQFF.

The CDR3: CASSFGTPEETQYF. As DNA, the CDR3 is TGCGCCAGCAGCTTTGGTACACCTGAAGAGACCCAGTACTTC. This rearrangement joins TRBV5-1 to TRBJ2-5, with unresolved D. Germline loops: CDR1 SGHRS, CDR2 YFSETQ. There are 14 residues in the CDR3. V lost 2 bases, J lost 3 bases, and 11 bases lay in between.

Within the sample, this clonotype is medium-sized. The chain combines TRBV24-1 with TRBJ2-1, with 7 bases aligning to TRBD1. The CDR3 covers 15 residues. Germline CDR1 KGHDR, CDR2 SFDVKD. V was pared by 1 base and J by 2 bases, with 1 base of the junction left unmatched. The CDR3 nucleotides read TGTGCCACCAGTGATTTTGGGACAGCCTACAATGAGCAGTTCTTC. As protein: CATSDFGTAYNEQFF.

The rearrangement joins TRBV9 to TRBJ2-5, with D possibly being TRBD2 (6 bases). Trimming cost V 4 bases and J 1 base, with 20 bases left between them. The CDR3 runs 17 residues. Germline CDR1 reads SGDLS; CDR2 reads YYNGEE. CDR3 sequence: CASSQGAASDFQETQYF. The CDR3 DNA sequence: TGTGCCAGCAGCCAAGGGGCGGCTAGCGACTTCCAAGAGACCCAGTACTTC.

This clonotype was seen a handful of times. The chain couples TRBV2 to TRBJ1-1; 8 bases match TRBD1. Looked up from germline, CDR1 is SNHLY and CDR2 is FYNNEI. The V segment lost 5 bases and the J segment 0 bases; nucleotides outside the gene matches: 2. This CDR3 comprises 14 residues. The CDR3 region is CASSSDRVNTEAFF. CDR3 sequence (DNA): TGTGCCAGCAGTTCGGACAGGGTGAACACTGAAGCTTTCTTT.

Sample share makes this clonotype medium-sized. The V gene is TRBV24-1, the J gene TRBJ2-7; no firm D call. The CDR3 is made up of 11 amino acids. The germline V gene encodes CDR1 KGHDR and CDR2 SFDVKD. V dropped 9 bases and J dropped 4 bases, with 9 bases sitting between them. In nucleotides, the CDR3 is TGTGCCACCCCCGTTGGGTACGAGCAGTACTTC. Amino acids: CATPVGYEQYF.

This clonotype is termed medium-sized. The V gene is TRBV3-1, the J gene TRBJ2-6; D is unresolved. V lost 2 bases to trimming and J lost 0 bases, with 5 bases between them. The germline gives CDR1 LGHDT, CDR2 YNNKEL (reference sequence). This CDR3 comprises 15 residues. The CDR3 loop is CASSQTGSGANVLTF. In nucleotides, the CDR3 is TGTGCCAGCAGCCAAACGGGCTCTGGGGCCAACGTCCTGACTTTC.

This sequence joins TRBV20-1 and TRBJ1-5; 9 bases are a match to TRBD1. Germline-derived CDR1 and CDR2 are DFQATT and SNEGSKA (reference sequence). The CDR3 runs 16 residues. Trimming removed 1 base from V and 3 bases from J; junction bases left unmatched: 7. The CDR3 protein is CSARADRDRVNQPQHF. For the CDR3, the DNA is TGCAGTGCTAGAGCCGACCGGGACAGGGTCAATCAGCCCCAGCATTTT.

By share, this clonotype ranks as medium-sized (0.01 to 0.1%). V and J are TRBV6-6 and TRBJ2-7, with D tentatively TRBD2 (5 bases). Germline CDR1 is MNHNY and CDR2 is SVGAGI (reference sequence). The ends were cut back, 8 bases at V and 3 bases at J, with 20 bases in the middle. The CDR3 runs to 15 residues. This CDR3 is CASASVRSADYEQYF. For the CDR3, the DNA is TGTGCCAGCGCCTCCGTCCGTAGCGCAGACTACGAGCAGTACTTC.

The chain recombines TRBV4-1 with TRBJ2-3; 8 nucleotides line up with TRBD1. V lost 0 bases to trimming and J lost 7 bases; unmatched junction nucleotides: 9. The germline gives CDR1 MGHRA, CDR2 YSYEKL. CDR3 size: 16 residues. CDR3 amino acids: CASSQERQGPRNTQYF. The CDR3 nucleotides read TGCGCCAGCAGCCAAGAGCGACAGGGGCCAAGGAATACGCAGTATTTT.

By its share, this clonotype is medium-sized. V usage is TRBV20-1 and J usage is TRBJ2-1, with TRBD2 as a possible D gene (6 bases). CDR3 size: 15 residues. Germline CDR1 and CDR2: DFQATT and SNEGSKA (reference sequence). The V end lost 6 bases, the J end lost 1 base, and 16 bases lay between the germline ends. CDR3 nucleotide sequence: TGCAGTGCCCCAGGACTAAGTAGGTCCTACAATGAGCAGTTCTTC. Its protein is CSAPGLSRSYNEQFF.

In its sample, this clonotype is medium-sized. For the CDR3, the DNA is TGTGCCAGCAGCCCAGGGACTAGCGCGTGGAATGAGCAGTTCTTC. This sequence encodes CASSPGTSAWNEQFF. The genes are TRBV7-9 and TRBJ2-1; 10 bases are a match to TRBD2. CDR3 length: 15 residues. The germline CDR1 and CDR2 sequences are SEHNR and FQNEAQ (reference sequence). V lost 5 bases, J lost 7 bases, and 8 bases stayed unmatched.

This clonotype is deemed medium-sized. V is TRBV5-5 and J is TRBJ2-7; D may be TRBD1 (6 bases). This CDR3 contains 14 residues. Germline loops: CDR1 SGHKS, CDR2 YYEKEE (reference sequence). V lost 2 bases and J 3 bases, leaving 12 bases between the germline ends. CDR3 coding DNA: TGTGCCAGCAGCTTAAAGGGGACAAGCTACGAGCAGTACTTC. Its protein product is CASSLKGTSYEQYF.

There are many counts of this clonotype. The chain uses TRBV5-1 and TRBJ2-5, with D possibly matching TRBD2 (5 bases). Germline values: CDR1 SGHRS, CDR2 YFSETQ. Trimming pared 1 base from V and 5 bases from J, leaving 9 bases between. CDR3 length: 13 residues. The CDR3 here is CASSLPGSETQYF. DNA of the CDR3: TGCGCCAGCAGCTTGCCGGGGTCGGAGACCCAGTACTTC.

This clonotype was detected a few times. This sequence may be a read error, since a much larger clone differs from it by one base. V and J are TRBV7-2 and TRBJ2-3; D tentatively reads TRBD1 or TRBD2 (6 bases each). The length of the CDR3 is 15 residues. Per germline, CDR1 SGHTA and CDR2 FQGNSA. Trimming left V 8 bases short and J 5 bases short, with 20 bases between. CDR3 protein: CASGSMGGGLDTQYF. CDR3 DNA: TGTGCCAGCGGCTCTATGGGGGGCGGGTTAGATACGCAGTATTTT.

The chain combines TRBV29-1 with TRBJ2-3; D is perhaps TRBD1 (5 bases). There are 12 residues in the CDR3. The V gene lost 4 bases and the J gene lost 1 base, with 6 bases spanning the gap. From germline, CDR1 is SQVTM and CDR2 ANQGSEA. This chain's CDR3 is CSVGGRTDTQYF. The DNA for the CDR3 is TGCAGCGTTGGGGGCCGCACAGATACGCAGTATTTT.

The chain uses TRBV6-5 and TRBJ2-2; 8 bases line up with TRBD1. CDR1 and CDR2 from the germline V gene are MNHEY and SVGAGI. Trimming removed 6 bases from V and 5 bases from J; junction bases left unmatched: 8. There are 15 residues in the CDR3. CDR3 DNA sequence: TGTGCCAGCAGGGTCCGGGACAGGCAAACCGGGGAGCTGTTTTTT. This translates into CASRVRDRQTGELFF.

This clonotype was counted many times. The chain has TRBV20-1 and TRBJ2-1; D call uncertain. V gave up 3 bases and J gave up 8 bases, with 17 bases separating them. Germline V gene sequence: CDR1 DFQATT, CDR2 SNEGSKA (reference sequence). The CDR3 has 14 residues. CDR3 residues: CSASSPWARDEQFF. CDR3 DNA: TGCAGTGCTAGTAGTCCTTGGGCTCGGGATGAGCAGTTCTTC.

This clonotype was seen at least ten times. The chain has TRBV18 and TRBJ1-1; D gene ambiguous. Germline V gene sequence: CDR1 KGHSH, CDR2 LQKENI. CDR3 length equals 14 residues. V dropped 0 bases and J dropped 5 bases, with 10 bases sitting between them. DNA for the CDR3: TGTGCCAGCTCACCACCTAGGAGTCGGACTGAAGCTTTCTTT. This sequence encodes CASSPPRSRTEAFF.

This clonotype ranks as medium-sized. V and J are TRBV9 and TRBJ2-1, with 14 bases matching TRBD2. J was trimmed by 8 bases and V by 0 bases; bases with no gene match: 4. Germline V CDR1 and CDR2: SGDLS, YYNGEE. The CDR3 extends over 16 amino acids. The CDR3 loop reads CASSVAGLAGADEQFF. In DNA, the CDR3 is TGTGCCAGCAGCGTAGCGGGACTAGCGGGAGCCGATGAGCAGTTCTTC.

This clonotype was recorded at least ten times. This rearrangement joins TRBV7-9 to TRBJ2-7, with TRBD2 as a possible D gene (5 bases). Trimming took off 4 bases at V and 2 bases at J, with 12 bases between the two ends. In germline, CDR1 is SEHNR, CDR2 FQNEAQ (reference sequence). The CDR3 consists of 14 residues. The CDR3 loop is CASSSSGPAYEQYF. For the CDR3, the DNA is TGTGCCAGCAGCTCGAGCGGCCCGGCCTACGAGCAGTACTTC.

This clonotype counts as medium-sized. V usage is TRBV29-1 and J usage is TRBJ2-5; D uncertain. CDR1 SQVTM and CDR2 ANQGSEA come from the germline V gene. The V gene lost 6 bases and the J gene lost 0 bases, with 17 bases spanning the gap. The CDR3 extends over 15 amino acids. In DNA, the CDR3 is TGCAGCGTACTCCTCCTCGAACCGTACCAAGAGACCCAGTACTTC. Its protein is CSVLLLEPYQETQYF.

This clonotype is deemed medium-sized (0.01 to 0.1%). This chain connects TRBV7-2 to TRBJ2-7, with a possible D match to TRBD1 (6 bases). Looked up from germline, CDR1 is SGHTA and CDR2 is FQGNSA. This CDR3 comprises 13 residues. With 5 bases removed from V and 3 bases from J, the gap between germline ends came to 11 bases. The CDR3 DNA is TGTGCCAGCAGCCGGACAGTTCTCTACGAGCAGTACTTC. This translates into CASSRTVLYEQYF.

Judged by abundance, this clonotype is medium-sized. This rearrangement joins TRBV12-3 or TRBV12-4 to TRBJ1-5; weak D call: TRBD1 (5 bases). CDR3 size: 12 residues. Trimming took off 6 bases at V and 6 bases at J, with 9 bases between the two ends. CDR3 amino acids: CASRGGVQPQHF. CDR3 DNA: TGTGCCAGCAGGGGAGGGGTTCAGCCCCAGCATTTT.

This clonotype was counted only a few times. The CDR3 is CASSASWAGDYEQYF. The CDR3, as DNA: TGTGCCAGCAGCGCAAGTTGGGCGGGAGACTACGAGCAGTACTTC. The rearrangement uses TRBV9 and TRBJ2-7; 7 bases match TRBD2. The CDR3 length is 15 residues. CDR1 SGDLS and CDR2 YYNGEE come from the germline V gene. Trimming took 3 bases from V and 3 from J; bases not matched to a gene: 9.

V is TRBV29-1 and J is TRBJ2-3; D is unresolved. V gave up 5 bases and J gave up 5 bases, with 8 bases separating them. Germline lookup yields CDR1 SQVTM and CDR2 ANQGSEA. This CDR3 has 11 residues. CDR3 sequence: CSVRLGDTQYF. CDR3 nucleotides: TGCAGCGTTAGACTGGGAGATACGCAGTATTTT.